The T cell receptor (beta chain) under discussion was sequenced for a study of blood T cell repertoires in COVID-19. Repertoires were generated with immunoSEQ multiplex PCR, while TCRdb's copy carries only in-frame clones and drops some. The table lists around 78,000 clones, around four fifths of them singletons, with more than 9% in the top ten. This CDR3 has 13 amino acids. CDR1 ENHRY and CDR2 SYGVKD come from the germline V gene. With 4 bases clipped from V and 7 bases from J, the junction kept 4 bases outside the gene matches. The sequenced sample was peripheral blood. This chain links TRBV10-3 with TRBJ1-1; 9 bases are a match to TRBD1. The receptor was isolated from a human donor in a cohort sampled during active COVID-19. CDR3 nucleotide sequence: TGTGCCATCAGTGCATCGGACAGGGGTGAAGCTTTCTTT. It yields the protein CAISASDRGEAFF.